These T cell receptor beta chains were read from a single sample in a study of cytomegalovirus exposure and HLA in healthy donors. Method: immunoSEQ multiplex PCR; TCRdb's copy keeps in-frame clones and lacks some. This sample has some 120,000 clones; 15% to 19% occur once, and the top ten carry under 2.5%. Material: PBMCs. Receptor source: a woman younger than 30 in good health and CMV-seronegative. The CDR3 runs from the conserved cysteine through the conserved F or W. Each record gives: D gene, J gene, clone size, V gene, CDR3 protein, CDR3 DNA. D genes are given only for firm matches. Only some rows state a clone size, as once, few, many or a class for expanded clones.

d_call: -; j_call: TRBJ1-1; clone_size: few; v_call: TRBV5-1; cdr3_aa: CASSTQTGNTEAFF; cdr3_nt: TGCGCCAGCAGCACCCAAACAGGGAACACTGAAGCTTTCTTT
d_call: TRBD2; j_call: TRBJ2-5; clone_size: -; v_call: TRBV19; cdr3_aa: CASSIGLAGRETQYF; cdr3_nt: TGTGCCAGTAGTATAGGACTAGCGGGGCGAGAGACCCAGTACTTC
d_call: -; j_call: TRBJ2-2; clone_size: -; v_call: TRBV6-5; cdr3_aa: CASSYSPGTGELFF; cdr3_nt: TGTGCCAGCAGTTACTCGCCGGGAACCGGGGAGCTGTTTTTT
d_call: TRBD2; j_call: TRBJ2-7; clone_size: -; v_call: TRBV5-1; cdr3_aa: CASSLASGYEQYF; cdr3_nt: TGCGCCAGCAGCTTGGCTAGCGGCTACGAGCAGTACTTC
d_call: -; j_call: TRBJ1-1; clone_size: few; v_call: TRBV7-2; cdr3_aa: CASSLAPNYNTEAFF; cdr3_nt: TGTGCCAGCAGCTTAGCGCCGAACTATAACACTGAAGCTTTCTTT
d_call: -; j_call: TRBJ1-1; clone_size: few; v_call: TRBV25-1; cdr3_aa: CASSEYRNTEAFF; cdr3_nt: TGTGCCAGCAGTGAATATAGGAACACTGAAGCTTTCTTT
d_call: -; j_call: TRBJ1-1; clone_size: -; v_call: TRBV10-3; cdr3_aa: CAIRQTMNTEAFF; cdr3_nt: TGTGCCATCAGGCAAACTATGAACACTGAAGCTTTCTTT
d_call: -; j_call: TRBJ1-1; clone_size: -; v_call: TRBV2; cdr3_aa: CASRPYTGMNTEAFF; cdr3_nt: TGTGCCAGCAGACCCTACACAGGGATGAACACTGAAGCTTTCTTT
d_call: -; j_call: TRBJ1-2; clone_size: few; v_call: TRBV2; cdr3_aa: CASSGQSNYGYTF; cdr3_nt: TGTGCCAGCAGTGGACAGTCGAACTATGGCTACACCTTC
d_call: -; j_call: TRBJ2-2; clone_size: -; v_call: TRBV4-2; cdr3_aa: CASSQGQEHTGELFF; cdr3_nt: TGTGCCAGCAGCCAAGGACAGGAACACACCGGGGAGCTGTTTTTT
d_call: -; j_call: TRBJ2-3; clone_size: few; v_call: TRBV7-6; cdr3_aa: CASSNNRETDTDTQYF; cdr3_nt: TGTGCCAGCAGCAACAACAGGGAAACAGACACAGATACGCAGTATTTT
d_call: TRBD1; j_call: TRBJ2-7; clone_size: few; v_call: TRBV4-1; cdr3_aa: CASSPTRDRGSYEQYF; cdr3_nt: TGCGCCAGCAGCCCCACGCGGGACAGGGGATCCTACGAGCAGTACTTC
d_call: -; j_call: TRBJ2-1; clone_size: -; v_call: TRBV5-4; cdr3_aa: CASSLALNEQFF; cdr3_nt: TGTGCCAGCAGCTTGGCCCTCAATGAGCAGTTCTTC
d_call: -; j_call: TRBJ1-6; clone_size: few; v_call: TRBV19; cdr3_aa: CASSMGQESYSPLHF; cdr3_nt: TGTGCCAGTAGTATGGGGCAGGAAAGTTATTCACCCCTCCACTTT
d_call: -; j_call: TRBJ1-3; clone_size: -; v_call: TRBV7-9; cdr3_aa: CASSWSGSSGNTIYF; cdr3_nt: TGTGCCAGCAGCTGGAGTGGAAGCTCTGGAAACACCATATATTTT
d_call: TRBD2; j_call: TRBJ2-1; clone_size: few; v_call: TRBV7-9; cdr3_aa: CASTYESSGSNEQFF; cdr3_nt: TGTGCCAGCACCTATGAGTCTAGCGGATCCAATGAGCAGTTCTTC
d_call: -; j_call: TRBJ2-1; clone_size: few; v_call: TRBV5-1; cdr3_aa: CASSLVPGLNEQFF; cdr3_nt: TGCGCCAGCAGCTTGGTCCCCGGGTTAAATGAGCAGTTCTTC
d_call: -; j_call: TRBJ2-5; clone_size: -; v_call: TRBV10-3; cdr3_aa: CAISEGPGRTKGETQYF; cdr3_nt: TGTGCCATCAGTGAGGGACCGGGACGGACTAAGGGGGAGACCCAGTACTTC
d_call: -; j_call: TRBJ1-1; clone_size: -; v_call: TRBV6-1; cdr3_aa: CATHQGSTEAFF; cdr3_nt: TGTGCCACCCACCAGGGATCCACTGAAGCTTTCTTT
d_call: TRBD1; j_call: TRBJ1-2; clone_size: few; v_call: TRBV27; cdr3_aa: CASTGTGYYGYTF; cdr3_nt: TGTGCCAGCACCGGGACAGGGTACTATGGCTACACCTTC
d_call: TRBD1; j_call: TRBJ1-3; clone_size: few; v_call: TRBV7-9; cdr3_aa: CASSRPGQGIHTIYF; cdr3_nt: TGTGCCAGCAGTCGCCCGGGACAGGGTATTCACACCATATATTTT
d_call: -; j_call: TRBJ1-1; clone_size: few; v_call: TRBV5-1; cdr3_aa: CASSLLGGVNTEAFF; cdr3_nt: TGCGCCAGCAGCTTGCTGGGGGGGGTGAACACTGAAGCTTTCTTT
d_call: TRBD1; j_call: TRBJ1-2; clone_size: few; v_call: TRBV7-9; cdr3_aa: CASSYNRGTGNYGYTF; cdr3_nt: TGTGCCAGCAGCTACAACCGCGGGACAGGCAACTATGGCTACACCTTC
d_call: -; j_call: TRBJ2-2; clone_size: few; v_call: TRBV19; cdr3_aa: CASSIRTGELFF; cdr3_nt: TGTGCCAGTAGTATACGCACCGGGGAGCTGTTTTTT
d_call: -; j_call: TRBJ2-6; clone_size: -; v_call: TRBV18; cdr3_aa: CASSPDSPSSGANVLTF; cdr3_nt: TGTGCCAGCTCACCGGACAGTCCGAGCTCTGGGGCCAACGTCCTGACTTTC
d_call: -; j_call: TRBJ2-3; clone_size: -; v_call: TRBV28; cdr3_aa: CASSLWAGALTDTQYF; cdr3_nt: TGTGCCAGCAGTTTATGGGCGGGGGCCCTTACAGATACGCAGTATTTT
d_call: -; j_call: TRBJ1-5; clone_size: -; v_call: TRBV5-1; cdr3_aa: CASSLAGNQPQHF; cdr3_nt: TGCGCCAGCAGCTTGGCAGGCAATCAGCCCCAGCATTTT
d_call: -; j_call: TRBJ1-2; clone_size: -; v_call: TRBV9; cdr3_aa: CASSPRDSTFYGYTF; cdr3_nt: TGTGCCAGCAGCCCCCGGGACTCAACGTTCTATGGCTACACCTTC
d_call: -; j_call: TRBJ2-3; clone_size: -; v_call: TRBV27; cdr3_aa: CASSGGLGDTQYF; cdr3_nt: TGTGCCAGCAGTGGGGGCTTGGGAGATACGCAGTATTTT
d_call: TRBD1; j_call: TRBJ1-1; clone_size: few; v_call: TRBV6-6; cdr3_aa: CASGRQGANTEAFF; cdr3_nt: TGTGCCAGCGGACGACAGGGGGCGAACACTGAAGCTTTCTTT
d_call: -; j_call: TRBJ2-4; clone_size: -; v_call: TRBV9; cdr3_aa: CASSVDEGTKNIQYF; cdr3_nt: TGTGCCAGCAGCGTAGACGAGGGAACAAAAAACATTCAGTACTTC
d_call: TRBD2; j_call: TRBJ2-7; clone_size: -; v_call: TRBV14; cdr3_aa: CASSQEMGLAGAYEQYF; cdr3_nt: TGTGCCAGCAGCCAAGAAATGGGGCTAGCGGGAGCCTACGAGCAGTACTTC
d_call: TRBD1; j_call: TRBJ2-7; clone_size: -; v_call: TRBV30; cdr3_aa: CAWSPLDRVSYEQYF; cdr3_nt: TGTGCCTGGAGTCCACTCGACAGGGTATCCTACGAGCAGTACTTC
d_call: TRBD1; j_call: TRBJ2-7; clone_size: few; v_call: TRBV30; cdr3_aa: CAVGTGYEEQYF; cdr3_nt: TGTGCCGTCGGGACAGGGTACGAAGAGCAGTACTTC
d_call: TRBD1; j_call: TRBJ1-4; clone_size: few; v_call: TRBV5-6; cdr3_aa: CASSARQGGNEKLFF; cdr3_nt: TGTGCCAGCAGCGCCCGACAGGGCGGTAATGAAAAACTGTTTTTT
d_call: -; j_call: TRBJ2-7; clone_size: few; v_call: TRBV5-6; cdr3_aa: CASSLEAGKSGLRFEQYF; cdr3_nt: TGTGCCAGCAGCTTGGAGGCAGGGAAGAGCGGGCTTAGGTTCGAGCAGTACTTC
d_call: -; j_call: TRBJ1-2; clone_size: -; v_call: TRBV4-3; cdr3_aa: CASSPQGSPSTGNYGYTF; cdr3_nt: TGCGCCAGCAGCCCCCAAGGCTCCCCGTCGACGGGGAACTATGGCTACACCTTC
d_call: TRBD1; j_call: TRBJ2-7; clone_size: few; v_call: TRBV4-1; cdr3_aa: CASSQSPLGQGRDEQYF; cdr3_nt: TGCGCCAGCAGCCAGAGCCCCCTGGGACAGGGAAGGGACGAGCAGTACTTC
d_call: -; j_call: TRBJ1-2; clone_size: -; v_call: TRBV6-5; cdr3_aa: CASSYYGYGYTF; cdr3_nt: TGTGCCAGCAGTTACTACGGCTATGGCTACACCTTC
d_call: TRBD1; j_call: TRBJ1-5; clone_size: -; v_call: TRBV6-5; cdr3_aa: CASSSGGSNQPQHF; cdr3_nt: TGTGCCAGCAGTTCAGGGGGTAGCAATCAGCCCCAGCATTTT
d_call: TRBD1; j_call: TRBJ1-4; clone_size: -; v_call: TRBV28; cdr3_aa: CASSRLGTGNEKLFF; cdr3_nt: TGTGCCAGCAGCCGCCTCGGGACAGGCAATGAAAAACTGTTTTTT
d_call: -; j_call: TRBJ2-2; clone_size: -; v_call: TRBV6-5; cdr3_aa: CASSPQGYTGELFF; cdr3_nt: TGTGCCAGCAGTCCCCAGGGTTACACCGGGGAGCTGTTTTTT
d_call: -; j_call: TRBJ1-1; clone_size: -; v_call: TRBV30; cdr3_aa: CAWDAGPILTEAFF; cdr3_nt: TGTGCCTGGGACGCGGGGCCAATACTGACTGAAGCTTTCTTT
d_call: -; j_call: TRBJ1-2; clone_size: -; v_call: TRBV29-1; cdr3_aa: CSVEPQGNYGYTF; cdr3_nt: TGCAGCGTTGAGCCCCAGGGGAACTATGGCTACACCTTC
d_call: TRBD1; j_call: TRBJ2-7; clone_size: -; v_call: TRBV19; cdr3_aa: CASKDRDLYEQYF; cdr3_nt: TGTGCCAGCAAGGACAGGGACCTCTACGAGCAGTACTTC
d_call: -; j_call: TRBJ1-1; clone_size: few; v_call: TRBV5-1; cdr3_aa: CASSTGRGDTEAFF; cdr3_nt: TGCGCCAGCAGCACGGGGAGAGGCGACACTGAAGCTTTCTTT
d_call: -; j_call: TRBJ2-7; clone_size: -; v_call: TRBV12-2; cdr3_aa: CASPPRRGGHEQYF; cdr3_nt: TGTGCAAGTCCACCACGGAGGGGGGGACACGAGCAGTACTTC
d_call: TRBD2; j_call: TRBJ2-2; clone_size: -; v_call: TRBV2; cdr3_aa: CASGGTSGGMTAGELFF; cdr3_nt: TGTGCCAGCGGGGGGACTAGCGGGGGGATGACCGCCGGGGAGCTGTTTTTT
d_call: -; j_call: TRBJ2-3; clone_size: once; v_call: TRBV9; cdr3_aa: CASSVGGGASTDTQYF; cdr3_nt: TGTGCCAGCAGCGTAGGAGGCGGGGCGAGCACAGATACGCAGTATTTT
d_call: -; j_call: TRBJ1-4; clone_size: few; v_call: TRBV9; cdr3_aa: CASSGGGSTNEKLFF; cdr3_nt: TGTGCCAGCAGCGGCGGGGGGTCAACTAATGAAAAACTGTTTTTT
d_call: TRBD2; j_call: TRBJ2-2; clone_size: -; v_call: TRBV5-4; cdr3_aa: CATSSGSRGSGELFF; cdr3_nt: TGTGCCACCTCTAGCGGGAGTAGGGGGTCCGGGGAGCTGTTTTTT
d_call: -; j_call: TRBJ2-5; clone_size: -; v_call: TRBV10-3; cdr3_aa: CAISERGGRETQYF; cdr3_nt: TGTGCCATCAGTGAGCGCGGGGGCCGAGAGACCCAGTACTTC
d_call: -; j_call: TRBJ2-3; clone_size: -; v_call: TRBV30; cdr3_aa: CAWSVAGRPRDTQYF; cdr3_nt: TGTGCCTGGAGTGTAGCAGGTCGGCCCCGCGATACGCAGTATTTT
d_call: -; j_call: TRBJ2-7; clone_size: many; v_call: TRBV5-1; cdr3_aa: CASRKAGDEQYF; cdr3_nt: TGCGCCAGCAGAAAAGCCGGTGACGAGCAGTACTTC
d_call: TRBD1; j_call: TRBJ2-3; clone_size: few; v_call: TRBV4-3; cdr3_aa: CASSQEFAGQVTDTQYF; cdr3_nt: TGCGCCAGCAGCCAAGAATTTGCAGGACAGGTTACAGATACGCAGTATTTT